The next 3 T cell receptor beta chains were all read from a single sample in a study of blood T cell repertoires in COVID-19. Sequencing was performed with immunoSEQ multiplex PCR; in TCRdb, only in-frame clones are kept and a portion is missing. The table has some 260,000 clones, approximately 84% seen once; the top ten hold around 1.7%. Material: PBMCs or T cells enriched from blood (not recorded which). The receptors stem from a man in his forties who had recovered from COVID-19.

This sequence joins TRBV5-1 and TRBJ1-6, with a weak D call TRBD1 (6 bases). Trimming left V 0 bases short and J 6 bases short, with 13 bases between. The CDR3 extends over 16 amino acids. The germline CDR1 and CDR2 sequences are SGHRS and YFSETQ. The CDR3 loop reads CASSLGNRAPNSPLHF. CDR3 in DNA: TGCGCCAGCAGCTTGGGGAACAGGGCCCCTAATTCACCCCTCCACTTT.

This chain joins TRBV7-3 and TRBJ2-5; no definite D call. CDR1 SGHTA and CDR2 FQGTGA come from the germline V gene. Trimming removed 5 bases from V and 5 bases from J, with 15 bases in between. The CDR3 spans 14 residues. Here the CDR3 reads CASSPEPTEETQYF. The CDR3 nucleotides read TGTGCCAGCAGCCCCGAGCCGACGGAGGAGACCCAGTACTTC.

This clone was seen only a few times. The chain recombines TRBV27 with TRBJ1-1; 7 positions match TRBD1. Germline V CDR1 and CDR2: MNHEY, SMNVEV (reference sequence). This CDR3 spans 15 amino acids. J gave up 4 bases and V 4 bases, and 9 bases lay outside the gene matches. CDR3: CASSSPRQGRTEAFF. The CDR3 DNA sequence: TGTGCCAGCAGTTCCCCGCGACAGGGACGCACTGAAGCTTTCTTT.